These T cell receptor beta chains were read from a single sample in a study of cytomegalovirus exposure and HLA in healthy donors. Method: immunoSEQ multiplex PCR; TCRdb's copy keeps in-frame clones and lacks some. The sample records about 120,000 clones, over 75% being singletons. Input material: PBMCs. The receptors shown here come from a woman younger than 35 in good health and CMV-seronegative. The CDR3 runs from the conserved cysteine through the conserved F or W. D genes are given only for firm matches. Clone size is not always given. Where it is, it says once, few, many or a class for expanded clones.

clone size,D gene,V gene,J gene,CDR3 protein,CDR3 DNA
-,TRBD2,TRBV29-1,TRBJ2-1,CSGGLGRGGSNEQFF,TGCAGCGGGGGGTTGGGGCGGGGGGGCAGCAATGAGCAGTTCTTC
-,-,TRBV25-1,TRBJ2-6,CAPKGRSGANGLTF,TGTGCCCCAAAGGGCCGCTCTGGGGCCAACGGCCTGACTTTC
-,-,TRBV6-1,TRBJ1-2,CASSEGMGPYGYTF,TGTGCCAGCAGTGAAGGGATGGGCCCCTATGGCTACACCTTC
few,-,TRBV5-1,TRBJ2-5,CASSRWLGETQYF,TGCGCCAGCAGCAGGTGGTTGGGCGAGACCCAGTACTTC
-,TRBD1,TRBV7-2,TRBJ2-7,CASSLPRQGAYEQYF,TGTGCCAGCAGCTTACCCCGACAGGGGGCCTACGAGCAGTACTTC
-,TRBD1,TRBV27,TRBJ1-2,CASSRLHTGGEGYTF,TGTGCCAGCAGCCGCCTCCATACAGGGGGAGAGGGCTACACCTTC
few,-,TRBV7-9,TRBJ1-2,CASSLKGSGYGYTF,TGTGCCAGCAGCTTAAAAGGTTCGGGATATGGCTACACCTTC
-,-,TRBV6-4,TRBJ2-7,CASSDSGSSLHEQYF,TGTGCCAGCAGTGACTCAGGGAGTTCTCTCCACGAGCAGTACTTC
once,TRBD1,TRBV19,TRBJ2-5,CASSMGSGQGKTKETQYF,TGTGCCAGTAGTATGGGCTCTGGACAGGGGAAAACTAAGGAGACCCAGTACTTC
-,-,TRBV7-2,TRBJ1-6,CASSLATGNSPLHF,TGTGCCAGCAGCTTAGCTACAGGGAACTCACCCCTCCACTTT
-,-,TRBV7-3,TRBJ1-1,CASSSFSNTEAFF,TGTGCCAGCAGCTCCTTCTCGAACACTGAAGCTTTCTTT
-,TRBD1,TRBV28,TRBJ1-2,CASSLGTDYGYTF,TGTGCCAGCAGTTTGGGGACAGACTATGGCTACACCTTC
-,-,TRBV5-1,TRBJ2-7,CASSRDRYEQYF,TGCGCCAGCAGCCGGGATAGGTACGAGCAGTACTTC
-,TRBD1,TRBV19,TRBJ1-1,CASRATGGGTEAFF,TGTGCCAGTCGAGCGACAGGGGGTGGGACTGAAGCTTTCTTT
once,-,TRBV13,TRBJ2-3,CASSPPSERDTQYF,TGTGCCAGCAGCCCCCCATCGGAGAGAGATACGCAGTATTTT
-,TRBD2,TRBV5-4,TRBJ2-1,CASSPGTSGGYNEQFF,TGTGCCAGCAGCCCTGGGACTAGCGGGGGATACAATGAGCAGTTCTTC
-,-,TRBV25-1,TRBJ1-3,CASSPREVGNTIYF,TGTGCCAGCAGTCCCCGCGAAGTTGGAAACACCATATATTTT
-,-,TRBV30,TRBJ1-1,CAWRMLSGLRNTEAFF,TGTGCCTGGAGGATGCTTTCAGGCCTTAGGAACACTGAAGCTTTCTTT
-,TRBD2,TRBV9,TRBJ2-1,CASSFLGGNEQFF,TGTGCCAGCAGCTTCCTCGGGGGGAATGAGCAGTTCTTC
-,TRBD1,TRBV2,TRBJ2-7,CASSPQRGGGQYF,TGTGCCAGCAGTCCCCAAAGAGGGGGCGGGCAGTACTTC
-,-,TRBV7-2,TRBJ2-5,CASSLGPMGRETQYF,TGTGCCAGCAGCTTAGGCCCGATGGGGAGAGAGACCCAGTACTTC
-,-,TRBV4-1,TRBJ2-7,CASSQGGERNYEQYF,TGCGCCAGCAGCCAAGGGGGAGAGAGAAACTACGAGCAGTACTTC
-,-,TRBV15,TRBJ2-1,CATSRDWSRSFF,TGTGCCACCAGCAGAGATTGGAGTCGGAGTTTCTTC
-,TRBD1,TRBV27,TRBJ1-2,CASSPTGEYGYTF,TGTGCCAGCAGCCCGACAGGGGAATATGGCTACACCTTC
-,-,TRBV18,TRBJ2-3,CASSPPLGRTDTQYF,TGTGCCAGCTCACCACCCCTTGGCCGCACAGATACGCAGTATTTT
once,-,TRBV19,TRBJ2-1,CASSTRRDEQFF,TGTGCCAGTAGTACCCGACGGGATGAGCAGTTCTTC
-,TRBD2,TRBV5-1,TRBJ2-7,CASSSGTSGSDEQYF,TGCGCCAGCAGCTCCGGGACTAGCGGGAGTGACGAGCAGTACTTC
-,-,TRBV27,TRBJ2-7,CASSFQSSYEQYF,TGTGCCAGCAGTTTTCAGTCCTCCTACGAGCAGTACTTC
-,-,TRBV7-8,TRBJ2-7,CASSRSGNGDYEQYF,TGTGCCAGCAGCCGGTCGGGTAACGGCGACTACGAGCAGTACTTC
-,-,TRBV5-1,TRBJ2-3,CASSPSTISTDTQYF,TGCGCCAGCAGCCCTTCTACCATCTCCACAGATACGCAGTATTTT
-,-,TRBV5-6,TRBJ2-7,CASSLMGQGLSYEQYF,TGTGCCAGCAGCTTGATGGGGCAGGGGCTGTCCTACGAGCAGTACTTC
-,-,TRBV29-1,TRBJ1-1,CSVDRKELPPDSQGFF,TGCAGCGTTGACCGCAAGGAGCTGCCACCGGACAGTCAGGGTTTCTTT
once,TRBD2,TRBV18,TRBJ2-5,CASSPGRVKETQYF,TGTGCCAGCTCACCAGGGAGGGTTAAGGAGACCCAGTACTTC
-,-,TRBV5-8,TRBJ2-5,CASSPAGRGETQYF,TGTGCCAGCAGCCCCGCGGGCCGCGGAGAGACCCAGTACTTC
-,TRBD1,TRBV7-3,TRBJ2-6,CASSRTGGMRGANVLTF,TGTGCCAGCAGCCGGACAGGGGGTATGCGTGGGGCCAACGTCCTGACTTTC
-,-,TRBV18,TRBJ1-3,CASSEQSSGNTIYF,TGTGCCAGCTCGGAACAGAGCTCTGGAAACACCATATATTTT
-,-,TRBV6-5,TRBJ1-2,CASRLKGGDGYTF,TGTGCCAGCAGACTGAAAGGGGGAGATGGCTACACCTTC
once,TRBD2,TRBV12-5,TRBJ2-3,CASGPSGATDTQYF,TGTGCTAGCGGCCCCAGCGGGGCCACAGATACGCAGTATTTT
once,-,TRBV2,TRBJ2-1,CASSERMGSLDSYNEQFF,TGTGCCAGCAGTGAAAGAATGGGGAGCCTAGACTCCTACAATGAGCAGTTCTTC
once,-,TRBV5-1,TRBJ2-1,CASSLEDRTYNEQFF,TGCGCCAGCAGCTTGGAGGACAGAACCTACAATGAGCAGTTCTTC
once,-,TRBV7-9,TRBJ2-2,CSSSSHQGGNTGELFF,TGTTCCAGCAGCTCCCACCAGGGGGGAAACACCGGGGAGCTGTTTTTT
-,-,TRBV18,TRBJ1-3,CASSPRRGAPGSSGNTIYF,TGTGCCAGCTCACCACGCCGGGGGGCGCCTGGATCCTCTGGAAACACCATATATTTT
-,TRBD1,TRBV5-6,TRBJ1-2,CASSSLGQGAPRHGYTF,TGTGCCAGCAGCTCTCTGGGACAGGGGGCGCCTCGGCATGGCTACACCTTC
-,TRBD1,TRBV5-6,TRBJ1-2,CASSSTGGVNYGYTF,TGTGCCAGCAGCTCAACAGGGGGAGTGAACTATGGCTACACCTTC
-,TRBD1,TRBV15,TRBJ1-1,CATSREDRANTEAFF,TGTGCCACCAGCAGGGAGGACAGGGCGAACACTGAAGCTTTCTTT
-,-,TRBV6-1,TRBJ2-3,CASSEARRDTQYF,TGTGCCAGCAGTGAAGCAAGGAGAGATACGCAGTATTTT
-,TRBD1,TRBV5-6,TRBJ1-1,CASSATGVIEAFF,TGTGCCAGCAGCGCGACAGGGGTTATAGAAGCTTTCTTT
-,-,TRBV29-1,TRBJ2-5,CSVEGGETQYF,TGCAGCGTTGAGGGGGGAGAGACCCAGTACTTC
-,-,TRBV15,TRBJ2-4,CATSYPETIAKNIQYF,TGTGCCACCAGTTATCCGGAAACTATAGCCAAAAACATTCAGTACTTC
-,-,TRBV6-5,TRBJ1-2,CASSPSLVNGYTF,TGTGCCAGCAGTCCGAGCCTGGTCAATGGCTACACCTTC
-,TRBD2,TRBV5-6,TRBJ2-3,CASSLGTSGDTQYF,TGTGCCAGCAGCTTAGGGACTAGCGGGGATACGCAGTATTTT
-,-,TRBV6-5,TRBJ2-6,CASTLGVSGANVLTF,TGTGCCAGCACGCTTGGAGTTTCTGGGGCCAACGTCCTGACTTTC
few,TRBD1,TRBV6-5,TRBJ1-5,CASSERGLRPQHF,TGTGCCAGCAGTGAAAGGGGGCTTCGGCCCCAGCATTTT
-,-,TRBV6-1,TRBJ1-1,CASSAFEGNTEAFF,TGTGCCAGCAGTGCTTTTGAGGGGAACACTGAAGCTTTCTTT
-,TRBD1,TRBV29-1,TRBJ1-2,CSVTGGGGIDGYTF,TGCAGCGTTACTGGAGGGGGCGGTATCGATGGCTACACCTTC